This record covers a single T cell receptor (beta chain). What it binds is not known. The data derive from a study of cytomegalovirus exposure and HLA in healthy donors. Study observations and caveats: Accurate prediction of most subjects' HLA-A and HLA-B alleles from TCR beta sequences was reported.

Vbeta (60) and Jbeta (13) primers were used in the PCR. Profiling relied on immunoSEQ multiplex PCR, and the TCRdb table lists in-frame clones only, not all of them. The repertoire holds roughly 160,000 clones, with more than 65% as singletons. CDR1 and CDR2 (germline): SGHVS, FNYEAQ. V lost 2 bases, J lost 1 base, and 2 bases stayed unmatched. The CDR3 sequence is 16 residues long. This TCR came from a woman in her forties or fifties in good health and CMV-seronegative. The specimen was PBMCs. This chain uses TRBV7-6 with TRBJ2-5, with TRBD2 matching 12 bases. CDR3 amino acids: CASSLLAGGVQETQYF. CDR3 bases: TGTGCCAGCAGCTTACTAGCGGGGGGGGTCCAAGAGACCCAGTACTTC.